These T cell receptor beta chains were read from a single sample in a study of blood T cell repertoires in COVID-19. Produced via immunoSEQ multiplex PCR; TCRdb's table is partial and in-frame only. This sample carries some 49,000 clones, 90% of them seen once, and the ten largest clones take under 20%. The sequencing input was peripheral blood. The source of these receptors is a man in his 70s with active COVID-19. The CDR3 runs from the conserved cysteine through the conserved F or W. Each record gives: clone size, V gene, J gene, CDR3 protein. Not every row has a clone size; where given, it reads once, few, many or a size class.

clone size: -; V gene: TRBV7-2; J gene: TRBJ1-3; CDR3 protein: CASSLAPPMLDRVDTIYF
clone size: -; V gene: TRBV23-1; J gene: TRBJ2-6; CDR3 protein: CASPYRRGANVLTF
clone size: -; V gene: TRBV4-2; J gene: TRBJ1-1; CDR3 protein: CASSQVGDRFAEAFF
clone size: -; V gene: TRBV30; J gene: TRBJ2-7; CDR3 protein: CAWGLGSPYEQYF
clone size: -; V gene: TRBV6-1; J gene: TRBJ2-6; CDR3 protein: CASSEGWGSSSGANVLTF
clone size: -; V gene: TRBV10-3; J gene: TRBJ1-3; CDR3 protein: CAISRDRDGFGGNTIYF
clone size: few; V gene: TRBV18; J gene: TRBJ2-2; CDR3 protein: CASSSPFGANTGELFF
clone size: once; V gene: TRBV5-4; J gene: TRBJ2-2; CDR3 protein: CASSLVAAGELFF
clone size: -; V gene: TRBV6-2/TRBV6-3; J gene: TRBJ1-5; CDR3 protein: CASSGQISNQPQHF
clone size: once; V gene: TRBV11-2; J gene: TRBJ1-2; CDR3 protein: CASSPANYGYTF
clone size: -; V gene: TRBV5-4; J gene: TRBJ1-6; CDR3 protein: CASSRQGNSPLHF
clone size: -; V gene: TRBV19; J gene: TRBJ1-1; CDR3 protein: CASIRDRNTEAFF
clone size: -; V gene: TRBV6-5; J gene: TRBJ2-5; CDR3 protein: CASSYRGVSGMETQYF
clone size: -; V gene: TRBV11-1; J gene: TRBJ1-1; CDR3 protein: CASRRPSSGNTEAFF
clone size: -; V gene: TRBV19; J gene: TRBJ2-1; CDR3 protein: CATGERRYNEQFF
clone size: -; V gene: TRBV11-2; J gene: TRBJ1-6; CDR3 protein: CASSLEAGQGAWSPLHF
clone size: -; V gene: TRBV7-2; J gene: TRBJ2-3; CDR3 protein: CASSLLAVSTDTQYF
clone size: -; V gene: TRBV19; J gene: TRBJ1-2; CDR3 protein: CASSMNRGHTYGYTF
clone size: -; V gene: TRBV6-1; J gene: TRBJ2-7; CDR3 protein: CASSDRDSSYEQYF
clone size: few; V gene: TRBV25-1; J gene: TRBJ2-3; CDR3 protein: CASATSGGSDTQYF
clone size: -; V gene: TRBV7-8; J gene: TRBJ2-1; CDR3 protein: CASSLGQGAYNEQFF
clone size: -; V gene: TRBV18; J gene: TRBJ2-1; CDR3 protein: CASSATGRGPNEQFF
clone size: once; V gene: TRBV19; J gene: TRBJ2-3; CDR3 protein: CASSTTSADTQYF
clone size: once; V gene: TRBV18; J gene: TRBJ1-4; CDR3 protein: CASSPGVGREKLFF
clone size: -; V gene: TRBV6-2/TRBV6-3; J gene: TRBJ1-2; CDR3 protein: CASSDRTGPYGYTF
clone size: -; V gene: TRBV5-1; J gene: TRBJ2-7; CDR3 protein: CASSLRLAGGYEQYF
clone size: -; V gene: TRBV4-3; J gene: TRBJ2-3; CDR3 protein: CASSQFSGGGNTQYF
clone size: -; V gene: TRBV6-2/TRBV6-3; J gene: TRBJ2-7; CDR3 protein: CASSLQSSYEQYF
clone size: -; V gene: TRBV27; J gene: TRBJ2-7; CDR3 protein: CASGPTGAYEQYF
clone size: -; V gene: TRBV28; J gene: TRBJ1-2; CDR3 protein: CASSALDRSNYGYTF
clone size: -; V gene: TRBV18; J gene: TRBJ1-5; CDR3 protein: CASSRDSGTANQPQHF
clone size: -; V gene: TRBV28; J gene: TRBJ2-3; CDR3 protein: CASEGGTSGFDTQYF
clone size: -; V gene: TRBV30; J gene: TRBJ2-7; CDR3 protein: CAWSVRGGGRPQTYEQYF
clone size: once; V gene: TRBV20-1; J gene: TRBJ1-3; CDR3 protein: CSASVRGASSGNTIYF
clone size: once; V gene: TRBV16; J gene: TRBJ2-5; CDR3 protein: CASSQKLGQRETQYF
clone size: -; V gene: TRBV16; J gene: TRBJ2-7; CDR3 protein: CASSQSTELSGQYF
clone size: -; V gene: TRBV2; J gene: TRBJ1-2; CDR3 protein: CASVINFGTLDGYGYTF
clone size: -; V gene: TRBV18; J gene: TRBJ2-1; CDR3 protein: CASSPQGGLVYNEQFF
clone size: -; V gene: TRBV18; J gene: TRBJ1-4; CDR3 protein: CASSPLAEKLFF
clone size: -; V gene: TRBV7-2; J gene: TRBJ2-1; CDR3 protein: CASSPHGGRAWEQFF
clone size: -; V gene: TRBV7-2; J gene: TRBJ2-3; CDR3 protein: CASLGGGPVDTQYF
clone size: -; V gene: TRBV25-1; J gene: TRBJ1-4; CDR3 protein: CASSDPAEREKLFF
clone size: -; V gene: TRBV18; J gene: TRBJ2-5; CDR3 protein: CASSYGQGYGETQYF
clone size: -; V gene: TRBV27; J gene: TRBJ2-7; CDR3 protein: CASSLTGFYEQYF
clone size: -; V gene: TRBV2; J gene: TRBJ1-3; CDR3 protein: CASSEAGSGLSGNTIYF
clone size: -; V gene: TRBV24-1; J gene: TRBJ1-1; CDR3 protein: CATSDSRQGGNTEAFF
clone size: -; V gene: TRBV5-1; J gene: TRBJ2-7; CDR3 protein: CASSLVSASAYEQYF
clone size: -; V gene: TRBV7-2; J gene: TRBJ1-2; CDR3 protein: CASSPWTGANYGYTF
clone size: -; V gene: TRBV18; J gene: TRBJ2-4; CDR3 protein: CASSPPESRLTKNIQYF